This TCR beta chain was sequenced in a study of blood T cell repertoires in COVID-19. Study-wide background: From the United States, Italy and Spain came samples of acute and convalescent COVID-19. Sources were T cells, B-cell-depleted T cells, or PBMCs; the material itself was cDNA or gDNA.

Per the study methods: Estimation of nucleated cell counts relied on the amplification of reference gene primers. Profiling relied on immunoSEQ multiplex PCR, and the TCRdb table lists in-frame clones only, not all of them. V, J and clone size are those of that table, while D and trimming were read from the DNA. Of more than 120,000 clones in the sample, about 91% were seen once. The V and J ends lost 4 bases and 4 bases, in that order; junction bases with no gene match: 12. The V gene's germline CDR1 is SGHTA and CDR2 FQGTGA. The CDR3 length is 16 residues. Sequencing was performed on peripheral blood. The receptor was isolated from a woman aged 50 to 60 with acute or convalescent COVID-19. This chain joins TRBV7-3 and TRBJ1-2; 7 nucleotides agree with TRBD1. The DNA for the CDR3 is TGTGCCAGCAGCTCACCCCCGGGACGACAGGGCTATGGCTACACCTTC. Translation: CASSSPPGRQGYGYTF.